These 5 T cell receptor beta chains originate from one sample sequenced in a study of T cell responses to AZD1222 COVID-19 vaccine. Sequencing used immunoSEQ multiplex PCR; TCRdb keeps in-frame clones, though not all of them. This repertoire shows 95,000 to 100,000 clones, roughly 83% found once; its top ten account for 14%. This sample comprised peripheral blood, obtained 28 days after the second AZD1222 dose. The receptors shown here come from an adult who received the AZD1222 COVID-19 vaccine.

For the CDR3, the DNA is TGTGCCAGCAGTTCTCATCAGGCCCCGAACACTGAAGCTTTCTTT. It codes for CASSSHQAPNTEAFF. This chain connects TRBV27 to TRBJ1-1; no definite D call. The CDR3 is 15 amino acids. Per germline, CDR1 MNHEY and CDR2 SMNVEV (reference sequence). V lost 4 bases and J lost 1, with 13 bases in between.

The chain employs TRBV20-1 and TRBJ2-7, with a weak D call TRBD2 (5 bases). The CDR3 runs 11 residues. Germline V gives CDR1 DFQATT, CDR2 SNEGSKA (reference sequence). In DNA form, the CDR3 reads TGCAGAGCGGAGAAGACCAACGAGCAGTACTTC. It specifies CRAEKTNEQYF.

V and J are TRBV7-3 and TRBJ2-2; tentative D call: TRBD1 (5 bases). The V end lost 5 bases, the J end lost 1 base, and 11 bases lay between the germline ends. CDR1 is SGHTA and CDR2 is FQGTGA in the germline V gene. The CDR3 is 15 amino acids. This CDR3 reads CASSLDRMNTGELFF. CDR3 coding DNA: TGTGCCAGCAGCCTAGACAGAATGAACACCGGGGAGCTGTTTTTT.

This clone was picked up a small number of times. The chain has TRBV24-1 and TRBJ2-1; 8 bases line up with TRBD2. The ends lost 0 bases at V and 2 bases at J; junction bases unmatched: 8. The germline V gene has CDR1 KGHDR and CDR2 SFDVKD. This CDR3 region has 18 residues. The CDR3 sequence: CATSDLGSGGRPYNEQFF. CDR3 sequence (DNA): TGTGCCACCAGTGATTTGGGATCGGGGGGGCGGCCCTACAATGAGCAGTTCTTC.

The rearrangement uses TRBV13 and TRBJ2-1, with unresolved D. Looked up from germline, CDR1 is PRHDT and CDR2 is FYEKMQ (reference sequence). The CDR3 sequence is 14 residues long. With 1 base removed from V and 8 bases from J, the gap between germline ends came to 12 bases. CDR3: CASSLVGSRDEQFF. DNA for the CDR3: TGTGCCAGCAGCTTAGTAGGGTCCAGAGATGAGCAGTTCTTC. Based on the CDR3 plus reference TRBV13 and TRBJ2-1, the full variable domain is AAGVIQSPRHLIKEKRETATLKCYPIPRHDTVYWYQQGPGQDPQFLISFYEKMQSDKGSIPDRFSAQQFSDYHSELNMSSLELGDSALYFCASSLVGSRDEQFFGPGTRLTVL.